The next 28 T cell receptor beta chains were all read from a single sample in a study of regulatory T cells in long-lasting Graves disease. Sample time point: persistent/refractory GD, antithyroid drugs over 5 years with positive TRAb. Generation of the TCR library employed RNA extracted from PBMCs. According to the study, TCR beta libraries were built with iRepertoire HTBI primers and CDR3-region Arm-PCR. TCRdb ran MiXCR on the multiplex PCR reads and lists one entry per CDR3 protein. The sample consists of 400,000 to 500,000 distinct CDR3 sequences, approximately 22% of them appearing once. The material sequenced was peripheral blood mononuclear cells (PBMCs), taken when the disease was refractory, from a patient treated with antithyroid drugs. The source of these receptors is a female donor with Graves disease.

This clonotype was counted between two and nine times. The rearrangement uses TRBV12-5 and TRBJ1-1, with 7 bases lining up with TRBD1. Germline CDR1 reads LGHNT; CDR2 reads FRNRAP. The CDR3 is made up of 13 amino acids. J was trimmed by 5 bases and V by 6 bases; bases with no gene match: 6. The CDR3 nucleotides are TGTGCTAGTGGCCTCGGACAGGCTACTGAAGCTTTCTTT. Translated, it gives CASGLGQATEAFF.

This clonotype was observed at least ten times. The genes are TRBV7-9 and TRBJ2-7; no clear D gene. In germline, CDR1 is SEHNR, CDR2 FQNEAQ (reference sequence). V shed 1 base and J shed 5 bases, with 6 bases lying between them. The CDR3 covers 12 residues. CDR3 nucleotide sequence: TGTGCCAGCAGCTTAGATAGTAACGAGCAGTACTTC. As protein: CASSLDSNEQYF.

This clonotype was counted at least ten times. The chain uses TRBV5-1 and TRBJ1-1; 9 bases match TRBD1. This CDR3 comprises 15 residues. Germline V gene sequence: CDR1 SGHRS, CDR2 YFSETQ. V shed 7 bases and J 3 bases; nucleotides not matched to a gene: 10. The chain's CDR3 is CASSLQGAEDTEAFF. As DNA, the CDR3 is TGCGCCAGCTCTCTACAGGGGGCTGAGGACACTGAAGCTTTCTTT.

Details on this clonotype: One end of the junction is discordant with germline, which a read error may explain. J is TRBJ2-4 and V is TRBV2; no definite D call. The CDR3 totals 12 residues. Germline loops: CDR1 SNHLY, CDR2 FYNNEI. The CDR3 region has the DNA TGTGCCAGCAGGGAAGATTCACCATTTCAGTACTTC. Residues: CASREDSPFQYF.

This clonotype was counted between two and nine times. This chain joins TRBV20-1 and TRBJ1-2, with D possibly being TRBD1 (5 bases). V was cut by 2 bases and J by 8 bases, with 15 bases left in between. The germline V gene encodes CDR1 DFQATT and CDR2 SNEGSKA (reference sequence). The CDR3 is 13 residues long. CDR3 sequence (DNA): TGCAGTGCTAGAAAACCGACAGCTAGCGGCTACACCTTC. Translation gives CSARKPTASGYTF.

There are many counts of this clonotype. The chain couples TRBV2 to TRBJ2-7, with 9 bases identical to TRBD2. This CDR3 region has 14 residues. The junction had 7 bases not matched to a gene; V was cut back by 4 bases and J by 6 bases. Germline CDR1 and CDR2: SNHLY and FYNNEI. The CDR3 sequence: CASSVLAGPTEQYF. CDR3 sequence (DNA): TGTGCCAGCAGTGTTCTAGCGGGACCTACCGAGCAGTACTTC.

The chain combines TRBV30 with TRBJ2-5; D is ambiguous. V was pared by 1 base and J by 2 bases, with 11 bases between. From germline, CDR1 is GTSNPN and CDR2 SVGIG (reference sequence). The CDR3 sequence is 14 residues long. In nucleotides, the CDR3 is TGTGCCTGGAGTGGGGTTTCTCCACAAGAGACCCAGTACTTC. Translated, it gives CAWSGVSPQETQYF.

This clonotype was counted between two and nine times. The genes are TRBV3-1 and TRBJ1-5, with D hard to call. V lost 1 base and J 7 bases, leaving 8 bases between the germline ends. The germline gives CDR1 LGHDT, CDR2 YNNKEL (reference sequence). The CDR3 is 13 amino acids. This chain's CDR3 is CASSQGSYQPQHF. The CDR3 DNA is TGTGCCAGCAGCCAAGGTAGCTACCAGCCCCAGCATTTT.

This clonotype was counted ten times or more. This chain's CDR3 is CASRPQQGIPMGNQPQHF. In DNA, the CDR3 is TGTGCCAGCAGGCCTCAACAGGGGATCCCCATGGGCAATCAGCCCCAGCATTTT. The gene calls are TRBV28 and TRBJ1-5, with 7 bases fitting TRBD1. The CDR3 spans 18 residues. With V trimmed by 6 bases and J by 2 bases, 16 bases remained unmatched. Germline V gives CDR1 MDHEN, CDR2 SYDVKM.

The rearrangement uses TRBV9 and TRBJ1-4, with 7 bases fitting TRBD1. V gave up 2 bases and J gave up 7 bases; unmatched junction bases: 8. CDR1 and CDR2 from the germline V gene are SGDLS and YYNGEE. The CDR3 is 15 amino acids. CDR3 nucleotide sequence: TGTGCCAGCAGCGTCGATGAGGGGGCTGGTGAAAAACTGTTTTTT. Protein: CASSVDEGAGEKLFF.

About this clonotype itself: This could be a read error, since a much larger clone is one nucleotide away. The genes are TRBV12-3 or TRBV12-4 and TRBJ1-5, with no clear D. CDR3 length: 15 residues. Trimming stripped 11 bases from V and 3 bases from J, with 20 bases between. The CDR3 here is CAGTLRTGYNQPQHF. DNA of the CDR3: TGTGCCGGCACCCTCAGGACGGGTTACAATCAGCCCCAGCATTTT.

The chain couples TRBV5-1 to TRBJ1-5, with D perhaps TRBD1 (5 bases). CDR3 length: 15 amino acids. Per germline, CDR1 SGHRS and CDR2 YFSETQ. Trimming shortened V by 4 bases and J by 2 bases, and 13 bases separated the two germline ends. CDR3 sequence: CASSPGTGRNQPQHF. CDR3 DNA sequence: TGCGCCAGCAGCCCCGGGACGGGGCGCAATCAGCCCCAGCATTTT.

CDR3: CASLPGDRDGETQYF. In DNA form, the CDR3 reads TGTGCCAGCCTCCCGGGGGACAGGGATGGCGAGACCCAGTACTTC. The chain links TRBV19 to TRBJ2-5; 9 bases align to TRBD1. CDR3 length: 15 amino acids. Germline V CDR1 and CDR2: LNHDA, SQIVND (reference sequence). V was clipped by 9 bases and J by 5 bases; unmatched bases: 13.

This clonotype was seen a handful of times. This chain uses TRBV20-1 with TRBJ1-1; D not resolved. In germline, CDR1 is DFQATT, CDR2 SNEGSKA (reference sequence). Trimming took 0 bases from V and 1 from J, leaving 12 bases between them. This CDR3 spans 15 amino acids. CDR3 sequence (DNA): TGCAGTGCTAGAGATACATTCGCGGGGAACACTGAAGCTTTCTTT. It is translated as CSARDTFAGNTEAFF.

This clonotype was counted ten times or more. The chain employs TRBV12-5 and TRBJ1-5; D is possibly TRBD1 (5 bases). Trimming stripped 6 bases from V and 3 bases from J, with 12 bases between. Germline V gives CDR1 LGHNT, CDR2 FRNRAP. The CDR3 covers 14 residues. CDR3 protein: CASGGEGNNQPQHF. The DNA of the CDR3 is TGTGCTAGTGGGGGTGAGGGGAACAATCAGCCCCAGCATTTT.

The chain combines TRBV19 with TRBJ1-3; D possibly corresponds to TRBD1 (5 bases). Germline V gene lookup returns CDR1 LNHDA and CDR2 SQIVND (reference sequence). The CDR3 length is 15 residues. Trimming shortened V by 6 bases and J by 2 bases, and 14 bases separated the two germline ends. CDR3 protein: CASSFRRGAGNTIYF. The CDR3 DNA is TGTGCCAGTAGCTTTCGGCGGGGCGCTGGAAACACCATATATTTT.

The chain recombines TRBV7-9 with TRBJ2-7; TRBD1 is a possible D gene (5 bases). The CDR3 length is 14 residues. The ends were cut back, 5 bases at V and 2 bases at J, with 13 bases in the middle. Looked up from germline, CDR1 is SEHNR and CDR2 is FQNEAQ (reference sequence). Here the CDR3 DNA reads TGTGCCAGCAGCCCGATGGACACTCCCTACGAGCAGTACTTC. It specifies CASSPMDTPYEQYF.

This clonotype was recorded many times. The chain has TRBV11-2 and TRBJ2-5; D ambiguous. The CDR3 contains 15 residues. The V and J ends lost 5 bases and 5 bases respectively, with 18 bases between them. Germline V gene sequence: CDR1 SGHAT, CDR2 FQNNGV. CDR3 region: CASSHEKGVRETQYF. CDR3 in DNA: TGTGCCAGCAGCCACGAAAAGGGTGTACGGGAGACCCAGTACTTC.

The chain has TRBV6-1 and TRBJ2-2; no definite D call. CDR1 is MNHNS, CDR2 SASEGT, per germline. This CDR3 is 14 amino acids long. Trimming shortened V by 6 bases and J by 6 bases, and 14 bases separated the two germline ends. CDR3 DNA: TGTGCCAGCAGGCAGGAACGAGGAGCCGGGGAGCTGTTTTTT. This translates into CASRQERGAGELFF.

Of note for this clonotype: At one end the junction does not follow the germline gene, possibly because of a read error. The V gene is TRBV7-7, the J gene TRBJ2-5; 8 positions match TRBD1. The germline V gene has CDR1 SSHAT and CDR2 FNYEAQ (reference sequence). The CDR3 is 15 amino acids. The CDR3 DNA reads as TGTGCTAGCAGCGCGGCAGGGGGCCTCCAAGAGACCCAGTACTTC. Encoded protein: CASSAAGGLQETQYF.

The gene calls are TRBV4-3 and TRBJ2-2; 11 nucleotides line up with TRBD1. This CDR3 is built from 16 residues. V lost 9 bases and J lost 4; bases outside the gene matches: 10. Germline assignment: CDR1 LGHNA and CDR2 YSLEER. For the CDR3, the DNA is TGCGCCAGTAGTGACGGGACAGGGGGGATCACCGGGGAGCTGTTTTTT. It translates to CASSDGTGGITGELFF.

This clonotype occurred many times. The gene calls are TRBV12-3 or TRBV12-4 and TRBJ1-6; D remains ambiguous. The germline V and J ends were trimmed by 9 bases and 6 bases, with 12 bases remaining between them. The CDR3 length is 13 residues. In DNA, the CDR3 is TGTGCCAGTTTGGCAGGATTTAATTCACCCCTCCACTTT. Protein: CASLAGFNSPLHF.

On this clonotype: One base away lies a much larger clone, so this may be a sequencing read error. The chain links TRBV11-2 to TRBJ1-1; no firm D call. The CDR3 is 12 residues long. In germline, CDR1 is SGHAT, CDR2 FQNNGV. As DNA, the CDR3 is TGTGCCGGCAGCTTTCAGGAGACTGAAGCTTTCTTT. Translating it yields CAGSFQETEAFF. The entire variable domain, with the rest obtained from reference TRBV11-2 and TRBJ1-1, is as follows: EAGVAQSPRYKIIEKRQSVAFWCNPISGHATLYWYQQILGQGPKLLIQFQNNGVVDDSQLPKDRFSAERLKGVDSTLKIQPAKLEDSAVYLCAGSFQETEAFFGQGTRLTVV.

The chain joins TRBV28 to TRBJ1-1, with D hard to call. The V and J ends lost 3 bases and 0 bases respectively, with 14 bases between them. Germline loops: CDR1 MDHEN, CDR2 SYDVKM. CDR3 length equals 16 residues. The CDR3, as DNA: TGTGCCAGCAGTTTGTCAACCGTGGCGATGAACACTGAAGCTTTCTTT. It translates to CASSLSTVAMNTEAFF.

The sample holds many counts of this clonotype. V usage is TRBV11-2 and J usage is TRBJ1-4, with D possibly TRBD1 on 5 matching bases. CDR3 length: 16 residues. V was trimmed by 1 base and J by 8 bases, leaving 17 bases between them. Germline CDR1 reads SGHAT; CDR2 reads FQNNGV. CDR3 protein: CASSLAVGQGREKLFF. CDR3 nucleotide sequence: TGTGCCAGCAGCTTAGCGGTGGGGCAGGGCCGCGAAAAACTGTTTTTT.

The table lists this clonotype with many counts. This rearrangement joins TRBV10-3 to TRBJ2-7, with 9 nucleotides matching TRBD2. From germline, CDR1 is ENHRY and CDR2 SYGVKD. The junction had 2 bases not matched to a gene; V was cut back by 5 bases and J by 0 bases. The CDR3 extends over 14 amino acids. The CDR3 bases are TGTGCCATCAGTAGACTAGCGGACTCCTACGAGCAGTACTTC. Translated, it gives CAISRLADSYEQYF.

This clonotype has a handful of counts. The CDR3 DNA sequence: TGTGCCAGCAGAAAGACTGGGGGAGCGGGAGTAGCGGAGCAGTACTTC. Its translation is CASRKTGGAGVAEQYF. The rearrangement links TRBV6-1 to TRBJ2-7; 8 bases are shared with TRBD2. The junction had 17 bases not matched to a gene; V was cut back by 6 bases and J by 7 bases. Germline values: CDR1 MNHNS, CDR2 SASEGT. This CDR3 is 16 amino acids long.

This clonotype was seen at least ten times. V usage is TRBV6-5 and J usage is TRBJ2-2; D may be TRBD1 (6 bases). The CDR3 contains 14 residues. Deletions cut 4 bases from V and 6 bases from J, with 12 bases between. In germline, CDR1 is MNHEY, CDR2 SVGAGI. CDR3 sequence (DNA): TGTGCCAGCAGTTCATTTCAGGGGTCCGGGGAGCTGTTTTTT. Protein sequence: CASSSFQGSGELFF.